This TCR beta chain originates from a study of T cell responses to AZD1222 COVID-19 vaccine. Regarding the study as a whole: Of spike-specific TCRs, nearly half reportedly target regions left unmutated in variants. Recipients of two AZD1222 doses showed rising Spike-specific TCR breadth and depth. Clonal diversity may have been underestimated, and the donors were mostly white British, with more females than males. Repertoire sampling happened only post peak T cell response.

Trimming at V came to 4 bases and at J to 0 bases, leaving 5 bases not matched to a gene. Germline-derived CDR1 and CDR2 are SGHRS and YFSETQ. There are 17 residues in the CDR3. On this clone itself: The antigen is undetermined.

TCRdb keeps only in-frame clones here, not all; method: immunoSEQ multiplex PCR. The data hold about 160,000 clones, with approximately 94% observed a single time. The chain is built from TRBV5-1 and TRBJ1-5; 12 bases are shared with TRBD1. This sequence originates from an adult who received the AZD1222 COVID-19 vaccine. The sequencing here drew on peripheral blood, taken 28 days after the second AZD1222 dose. The CDR3 region has the DNA TGCGCCAGCAGCCCAGGGACAGGGGGCTATAGCAATCAGCCCCAGCATTTT. It encodes CASSPGTGGYSNQPQHF.